The clone carrying this TCR beta chain was seen a handful of times. Trimming took 5 bases from V and 9 from J; bases not matched to a gene: 2. The CDR3 runs to 12 residues. The germline gives CDR1 LNHNV, CDR2 YYDKDF (reference sequence). Then a second PCR, running about 7 to 11 cycles, was carried out with a sample-barcoded 5' primer and a J-beta primer mix. TCRdb reprocessed the 5' RACE reads via MiXCR and lists one record per CDR3 protein. The table shows 500,000 to 550,000 distinct CDR3 sequences, with 24% occurring only once. The data were obtained in a study of blood T cells in healthy people across ages. This same sample was also part of a study on T cells of mothers and their children. This second study says: Donation involved a few healthy Caucasian mothers and the six children that they had. Biologically related mothers and children overlapped slightly more than unrelated pairs, a non-significant difference.

The chain couples TRBV15 to TRBJ2-3; 10 bases match TRBD1. This sequence was found in a boy between 10 and 17 years old in good health. Sequencing was performed on blood. CDR3 amino acids: CATSEGQGTQYF. The CDR3 nucleotides are TGTGCCACCAGCGAGGGACAGGGGACGCAGTATTTT.